Listed here is a single TCR beta chain. Sequenced by immunoSEQ multiplex PCR; TCRdb stores in-frame clones only, minus some. The profile shows 150,000 or so clones, around 94% of them singletons. These data originate in a study of T cell responses to AZD1222 COVID-19 vaccine. The input for sequencing was peripheral blood, taken on day 0 of AZD1222 vaccination. This sequence originates from an adult in good health.

CDR3 amino acids: CASARGQGKAPYEQYF. The CDR3 DNA reads as TGTGCCAGCGCACGAGGGCAGGGAAAGGCCCCCTACGAGCAGTACTTC. The chain employs TRBV27 and TRBJ2-7; possibly TRBD1 or TRBD2 for D (5 bases each). The length of the CDR3 is 16 residues. V gave up 8 bases and J gave up 2 bases, with 22 bases separating them. Germline CDR1 and CDR2: MNHEY and SMNVEV (reference sequence).